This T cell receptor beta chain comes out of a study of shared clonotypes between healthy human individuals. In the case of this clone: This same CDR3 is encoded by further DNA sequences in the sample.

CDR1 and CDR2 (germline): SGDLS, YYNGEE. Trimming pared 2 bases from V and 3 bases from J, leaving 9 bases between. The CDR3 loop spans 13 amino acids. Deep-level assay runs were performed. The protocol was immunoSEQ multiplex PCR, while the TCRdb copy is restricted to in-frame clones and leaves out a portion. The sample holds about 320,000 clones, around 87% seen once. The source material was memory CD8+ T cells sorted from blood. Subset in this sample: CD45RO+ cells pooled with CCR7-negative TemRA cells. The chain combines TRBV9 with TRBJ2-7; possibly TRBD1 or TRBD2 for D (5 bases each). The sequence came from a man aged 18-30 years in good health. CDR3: CASSVGVGYEQYF. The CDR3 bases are TGTGCCAGCAGCGTGGGGGTTGGCTACGAGCAGTACTTC. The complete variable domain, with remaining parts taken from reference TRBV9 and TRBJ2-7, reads DSGVTQTPKHLITATGQRVTLRCSPRSGDLSVYWYQQSLDQGLQFLIQYYNGEERAKGNILERFSAQQFPDLHSELNLSSLELGDSALYFCASSVGVGYEQYFGPGTRLTVT.